Sequencing of this TCR beta chain was carried out in a study of blood T cell repertoires in COVID-19. Germline CDR1 reads KGHSH; CDR2 reads LQKENI. The CDR3 runs 14 residues. The junction had 8 bases not matched to a gene; V was cut back by 5 bases and J by 8 bases. Sequencing was performed with immunoSEQ multiplex PCR; in TCRdb, only in-frame clones are kept and a portion is missing. The sample holds about 670,000 clones; 80% to 90% are singletons and the top ten take 0.2% to 0.3%. The chain carries TRBV18 and TRBJ1-2, with 10 bases that match TRBD1. Material: peripheral blood. The sequence was collected from a woman between 18 and 29 years old with acute or convalescent COVID-19. The CDR3 coding sequence is TGTGCCAGCTCAACCGGGACAGGGGCTAACGGCTACACCTTC. Translation gives CASSTGTGANGYTF.